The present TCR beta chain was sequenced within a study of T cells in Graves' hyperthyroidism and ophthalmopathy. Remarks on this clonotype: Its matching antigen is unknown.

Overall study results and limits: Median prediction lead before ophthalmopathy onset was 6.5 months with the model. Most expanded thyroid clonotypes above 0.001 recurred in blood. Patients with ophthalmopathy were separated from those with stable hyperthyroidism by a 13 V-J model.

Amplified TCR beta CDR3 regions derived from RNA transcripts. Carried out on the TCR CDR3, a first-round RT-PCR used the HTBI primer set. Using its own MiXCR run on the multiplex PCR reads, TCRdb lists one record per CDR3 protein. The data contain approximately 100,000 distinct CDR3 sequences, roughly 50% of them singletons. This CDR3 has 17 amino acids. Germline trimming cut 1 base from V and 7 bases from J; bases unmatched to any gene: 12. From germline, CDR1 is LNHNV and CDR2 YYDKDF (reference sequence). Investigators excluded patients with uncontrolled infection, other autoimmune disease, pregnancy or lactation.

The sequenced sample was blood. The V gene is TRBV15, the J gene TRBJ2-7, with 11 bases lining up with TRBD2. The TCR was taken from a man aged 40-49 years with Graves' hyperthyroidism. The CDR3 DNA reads TGTGCCACCAGCAGAGGATTGGGACTAGCGGCTTACAATGAGCAGTACTTC. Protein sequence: CATSRGLGLAAYNEQYF.